This record concerns one TCR beta chain sequence. Its antigen is not known. Constant-segment primers were used for 5'RACE, and the resulting TCR alpha and TCR beta cDNA libraries carried sample barcodes and UMIs. TCRdb ran MiXCR on the 5' RACE reads and lists one entry per CDR3 protein. Among roughly 220,000 distinct CDR3 sequences listed, 9% to 10% were seen once. This record comes from a study of T-cell memory formation after mild COVID-19. Study details: The TCR clusters were mostly specific to one donor.

V gave up 0 bases and J gave up 2 bases, with 11 bases separating them. The CDR3 runs 15 residues. The germline CDR1 and CDR2 sequences are DFQATT and SNEGSKA (reference sequence). Study-wide points: The authors did not confirm SARS-CoV-2 specificity of second-wave clones peaking day 37.

This chain links TRBV20-1 with TRBJ2-1, with D perhaps given as TRBD1 or TRBD2 (6 bases each). This TCR was sampled from a man between 18 and 35 years old who had mild COVID-19 (a few samples of this study predate the infection). Cell type and time point are not known. Sequencing was done on a sample of PBMCs or a T cell subset sorted from them (not recorded which). Written as DNA, the CDR3 is TGCAGTGCTAGAGATGGGGGGCGGACCTACAATGAGCAGTTCTTC. It yields the protein CSARDGGRTYNEQFF.